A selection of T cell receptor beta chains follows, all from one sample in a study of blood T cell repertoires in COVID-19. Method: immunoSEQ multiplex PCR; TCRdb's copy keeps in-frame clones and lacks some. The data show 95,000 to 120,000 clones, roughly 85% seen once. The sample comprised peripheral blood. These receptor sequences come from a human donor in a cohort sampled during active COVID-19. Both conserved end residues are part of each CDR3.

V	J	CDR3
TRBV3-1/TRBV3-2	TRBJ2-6	CASSPRQGVAAGANVLTF
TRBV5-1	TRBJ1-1	CASSVGQGNTEAFF
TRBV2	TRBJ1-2	CASREDSNYGYTF
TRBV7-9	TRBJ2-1	CASSSGLAGVNEQFF
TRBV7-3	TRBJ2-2	CASSLNPVFGGNTGELFF
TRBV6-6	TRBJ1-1	CASSYSVLAEAFF
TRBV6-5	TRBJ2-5	CASSALSGSGETQYF
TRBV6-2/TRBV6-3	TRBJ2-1	CASSFSDRGMNNEQFF
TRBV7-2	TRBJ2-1	CASSFMTGMTHEQFF
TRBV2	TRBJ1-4	CASNRGNDEKLFF
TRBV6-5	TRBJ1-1	CASSLGQDKAFF
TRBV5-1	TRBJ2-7	CASSWGRGGSYEQYF
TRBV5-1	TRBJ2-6	CASSLWAGGSGANVLTF
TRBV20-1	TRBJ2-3	CSASPLDTQYF
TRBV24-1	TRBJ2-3	CATSERDRDTDTQYF
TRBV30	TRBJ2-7	CAWSVIGTAYEQYF
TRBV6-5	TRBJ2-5	CASSLGGAPQETQYF
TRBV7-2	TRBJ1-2	CASTPQGWAYTF
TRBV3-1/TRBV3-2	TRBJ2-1	CASSQDGSGRGNNEQFF
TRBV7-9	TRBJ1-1	CASSSTENTEAFF
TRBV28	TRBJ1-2	CASSFPNRHNYGYTF
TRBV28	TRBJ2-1	CASSFAGTHLYNEQFF
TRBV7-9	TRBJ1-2	CASSLGQGLDYGYTF
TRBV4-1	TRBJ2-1	CASSQEPPDNEQFF
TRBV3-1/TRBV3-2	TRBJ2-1	CASSLAAGGYNEQFF
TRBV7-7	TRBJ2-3	CASSLGPAGATDTQYF
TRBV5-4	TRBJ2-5	CASRGRPGQGQQETQYF
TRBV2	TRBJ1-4	CASRDRVGEKLFF
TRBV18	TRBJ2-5	CASSPRGQGGETQYF
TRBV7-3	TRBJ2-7	CASSLEGGYYEQYF
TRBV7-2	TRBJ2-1	CASRPGGGNEQFF
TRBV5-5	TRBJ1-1	CASSRRGGWESFF
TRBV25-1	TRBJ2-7	CASSESDGQYYEQYF
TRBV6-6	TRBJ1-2	CASSGTQGGETGGYTF
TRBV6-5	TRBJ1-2	CASRRAGGTAGYTF
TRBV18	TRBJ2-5	CASSLGHTGETQYF
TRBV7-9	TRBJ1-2	CASSLDGTGGYGYTF
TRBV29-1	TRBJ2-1	CSVDGFESNEQFF
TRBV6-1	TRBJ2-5	CASSDPGLAGRETQYF
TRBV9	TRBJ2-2	CASSGGTSMAGELFF
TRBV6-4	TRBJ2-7	CASSEFPNDRDEQYF
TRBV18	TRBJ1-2	CASSRPAGGNYGYTF
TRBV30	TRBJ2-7	CAWSFGGAQYEQYF
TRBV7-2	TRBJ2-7	CASSLAAQGFGYEQYF
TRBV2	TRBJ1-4	CASSPRQSTNEKLFF
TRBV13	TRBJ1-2	CASSLGVEAADGYTF